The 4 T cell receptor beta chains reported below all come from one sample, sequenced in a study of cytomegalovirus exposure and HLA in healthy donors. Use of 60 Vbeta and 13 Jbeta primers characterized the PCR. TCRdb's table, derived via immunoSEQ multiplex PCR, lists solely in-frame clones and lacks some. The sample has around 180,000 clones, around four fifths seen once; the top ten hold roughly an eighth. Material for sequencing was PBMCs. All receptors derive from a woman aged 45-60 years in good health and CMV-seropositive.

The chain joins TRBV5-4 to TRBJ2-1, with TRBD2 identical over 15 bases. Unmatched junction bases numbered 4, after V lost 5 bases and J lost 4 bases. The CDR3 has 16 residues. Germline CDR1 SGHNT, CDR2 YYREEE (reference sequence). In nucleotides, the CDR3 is TGTGCCAGCAGATCAGGACTAGCGGGGGGGTACAATGAGCAGTTCTTC. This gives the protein CASRSGLAGGYNEQFF.

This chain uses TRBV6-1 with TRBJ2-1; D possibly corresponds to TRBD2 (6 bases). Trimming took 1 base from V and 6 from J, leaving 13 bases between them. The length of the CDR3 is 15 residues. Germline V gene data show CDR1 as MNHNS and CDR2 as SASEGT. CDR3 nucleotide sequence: TGTGCCAGCAGTGAAGACGGGGGAGCCGTCAATGAGCAGTTCTTC. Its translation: CASSEDGGAVNEQFF.

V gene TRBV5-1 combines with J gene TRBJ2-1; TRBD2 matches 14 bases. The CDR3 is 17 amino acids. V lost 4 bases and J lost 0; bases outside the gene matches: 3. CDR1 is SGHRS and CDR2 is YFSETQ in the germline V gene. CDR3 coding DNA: TGCGCCAGCAGCCGGACTAGCGGGGGGAGCTCCTACAATGAGCAGTTCTTC. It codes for CASSRTSGGSSYNEQFF.

The CDR3 reads CASSLGTNSNQPQHF. CDR3 in DNA: TGTGCCAGCAGCTTGGGGACAAATAGCAATCAGCCCCAGCATTTT. This sequence joins TRBV5-4 and TRBJ1-5, with D perhaps matching TRBD1 (5 bases). The CDR3 extends over 15 amino acids. CDR1 SGHNT and CDR2 YYREEE come from the germline V gene (reference sequence). V lost 0 bases, J lost 0 bases, and 7 bases lay in between.